This T cell receptor beta chain comes out of a study of tumor-infiltrating lymphocytes in primary liver carcinoma. Notes on this clonotype: Its antigen is unidentified. Germline and junction disagree at one end, which may indicate a read error.

The researchers obtained blood RNA from unsorted whole blood and also extracted germline DNA. Germline-derived CDR1 and CDR2 are SGHDT and YYEEEE. CDR3 length equals 14 residues. A primer in the constant region served to generate TCR beta cDNA from 500 to 600 ng of total RNA. Investigators got TCR beta libraries out of three nested multiplex PCR rounds, done with slightly modified ARM-PCR. Investigators reported that the first two PCR rounds, at 10 cycles each, used TRBV1-TRBV30 forward primers with a C-beta reverse primer. TCRdb reprocessed the multiplex PCR reads via MiXCR and lists one record per CDR3 protein. The sample records fewer than 400,000 distinct CDR3 sequences, nearly 60% being singletons. Study-level findings and limits: Tumor top-250-clone fraction significantly exceeded that of blood (p = 0.039).

This clonotype was sampled from a woman in her 30s with primary liver carcinoma and hepatitis B virus infection. Sample: peripheral blood. The rearrangement links TRBV5-6 to TRBJ1-4; D not certain. CDR3 sequence: CACSSREMGEKLFF. CDR3 coding DNA: TGTGCCTGCAGCTCCCGCGAGATGGGTGAAAAACTGTTTTTT.